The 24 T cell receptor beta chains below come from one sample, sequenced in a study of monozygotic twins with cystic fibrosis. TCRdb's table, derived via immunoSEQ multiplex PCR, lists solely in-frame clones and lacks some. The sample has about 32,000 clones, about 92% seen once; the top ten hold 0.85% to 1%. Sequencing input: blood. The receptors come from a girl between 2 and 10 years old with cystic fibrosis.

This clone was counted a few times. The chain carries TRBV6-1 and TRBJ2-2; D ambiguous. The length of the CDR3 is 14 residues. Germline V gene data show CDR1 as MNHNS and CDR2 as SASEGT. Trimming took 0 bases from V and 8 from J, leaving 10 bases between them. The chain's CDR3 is CASSEAVAQGELFF. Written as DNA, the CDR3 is TGTGCCAGCAGTGAAGCAGTGGCTCAAGGGGAGCTGTTTTTT.

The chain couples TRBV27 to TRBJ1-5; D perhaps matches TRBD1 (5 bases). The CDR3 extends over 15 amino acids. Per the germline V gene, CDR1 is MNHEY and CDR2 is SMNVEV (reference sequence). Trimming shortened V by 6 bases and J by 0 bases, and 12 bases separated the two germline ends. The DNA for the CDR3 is TGTGCCAGCAGCCTGGACGGACATAGCAATCAGCCCCAGCATTTT. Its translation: CASSLDGHSNQPQHF.

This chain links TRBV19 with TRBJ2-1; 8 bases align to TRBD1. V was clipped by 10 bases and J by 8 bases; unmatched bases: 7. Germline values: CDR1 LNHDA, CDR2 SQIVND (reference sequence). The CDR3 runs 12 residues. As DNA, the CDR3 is TGTGCCACCGGACAGGGTTGGGATGAGCAGTTCTTC. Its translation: CATGQGWDEQFF.

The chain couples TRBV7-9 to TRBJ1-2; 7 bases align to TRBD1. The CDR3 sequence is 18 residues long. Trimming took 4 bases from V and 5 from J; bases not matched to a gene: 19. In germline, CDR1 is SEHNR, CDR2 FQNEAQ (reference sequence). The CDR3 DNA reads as TGTGCCAGCAGCTCTATGGGGCGACAGGGAAAGGGTGTTTATGGCTACACCTTC. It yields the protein CASSSMGRQGKGVYGYTF.

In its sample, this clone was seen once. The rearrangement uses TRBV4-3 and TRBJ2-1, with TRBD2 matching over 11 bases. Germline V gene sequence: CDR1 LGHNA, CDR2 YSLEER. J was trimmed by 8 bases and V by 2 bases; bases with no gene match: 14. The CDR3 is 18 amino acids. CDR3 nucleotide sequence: TGCGCCAGCAGCCAAACGAATCATAGCGGGAGGGCTCGGTATGAGCAGTTCTTC. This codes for CASSQTNHSGRARYEQFF.

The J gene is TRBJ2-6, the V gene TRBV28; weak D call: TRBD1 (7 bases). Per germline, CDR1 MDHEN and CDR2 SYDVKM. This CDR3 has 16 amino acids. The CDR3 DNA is TGTGCTACCGGAGGGGGCGAAACCTCTGGGGCCAACGTCCTGACTTTC. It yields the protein CATGGGETSGANVLTF.

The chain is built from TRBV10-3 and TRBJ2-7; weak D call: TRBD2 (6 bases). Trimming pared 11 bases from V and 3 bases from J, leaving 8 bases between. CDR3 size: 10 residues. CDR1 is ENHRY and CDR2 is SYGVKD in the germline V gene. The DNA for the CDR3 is TGTGCCGTGGGGGGCTACGAGCAGTACTTC. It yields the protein CAVGGYEQYF.

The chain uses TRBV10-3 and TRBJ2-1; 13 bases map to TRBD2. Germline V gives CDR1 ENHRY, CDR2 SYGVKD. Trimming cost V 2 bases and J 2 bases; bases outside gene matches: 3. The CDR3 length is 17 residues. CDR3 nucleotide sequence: TGTGCCATCAGTGAGCCAGGGACTAGCGGGGCCTACAATGAGCAGTTCTTC. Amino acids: CAISEPGTSGAYNEQFF.

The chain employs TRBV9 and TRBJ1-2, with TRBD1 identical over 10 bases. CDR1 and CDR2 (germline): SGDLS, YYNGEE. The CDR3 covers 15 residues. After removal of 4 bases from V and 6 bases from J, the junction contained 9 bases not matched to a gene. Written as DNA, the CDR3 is TGTGCCAGCAGCCGGACCGGGACAGGGGTAGATGGCTACACCTTC. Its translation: CASSRTGTGVDGYTF.

CDR3 residues: CASSQDRLGTGAQYF. CDR3 bases: TGCGCCAGCAGCCAAGATCGATTGGGGACAGGAGCGCAGTACTTC. The V gene is TRBV4-3, the J gene TRBJ2-7; 8 bases are shared with TRBD1. The germline V gene has CDR1 LGHNA and CDR2 YSLEER. V dropped 0 bases and J dropped 9; count of bases not matched to a gene: 10. This CDR3 has 15 residues.

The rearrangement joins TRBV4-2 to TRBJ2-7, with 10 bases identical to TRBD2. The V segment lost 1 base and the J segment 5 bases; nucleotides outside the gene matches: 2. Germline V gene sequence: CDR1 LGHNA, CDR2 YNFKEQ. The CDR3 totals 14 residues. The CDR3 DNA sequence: TGTGCCAGCAGCCAAGTTGGACTAGCGGACGAGCAGTACTTC. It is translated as CASSQVGLADEQYF.

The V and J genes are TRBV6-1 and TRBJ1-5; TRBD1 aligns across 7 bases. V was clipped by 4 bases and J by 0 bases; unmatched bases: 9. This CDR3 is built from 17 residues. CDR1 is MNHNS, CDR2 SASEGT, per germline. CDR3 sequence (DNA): TGTGCCAGCAGTGGGGACAGTTCACCCGTTAGCAATCAGCCCCAGCATTTT. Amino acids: CASSGDSSPVSNQPQHF.

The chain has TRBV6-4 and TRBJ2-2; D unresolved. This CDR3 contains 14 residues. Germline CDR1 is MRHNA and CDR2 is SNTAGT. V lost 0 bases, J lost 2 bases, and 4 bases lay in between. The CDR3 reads CASSDSTNTGELFF. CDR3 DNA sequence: TGTGCCAGCAGTGACTCGACTAACACCGGGGAGCTGTTTTTT.

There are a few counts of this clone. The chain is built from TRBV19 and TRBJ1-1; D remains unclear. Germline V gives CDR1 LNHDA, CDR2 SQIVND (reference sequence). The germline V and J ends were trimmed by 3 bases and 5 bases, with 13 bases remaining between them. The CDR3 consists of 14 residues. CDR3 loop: CASSMPDIGTEAFF. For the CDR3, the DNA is TGTGCCAGTAGTATGCCAGACATTGGGACTGAAGCTTTCTTT.

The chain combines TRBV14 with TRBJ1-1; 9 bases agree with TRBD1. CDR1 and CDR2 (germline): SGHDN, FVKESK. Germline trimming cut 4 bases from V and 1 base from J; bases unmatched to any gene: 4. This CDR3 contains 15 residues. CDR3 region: CASSRTGGWNTEAFF. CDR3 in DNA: TGTGCCAGCAGCCGTACAGGGGGCTGGAACACTGAAGCTTTCTTT.

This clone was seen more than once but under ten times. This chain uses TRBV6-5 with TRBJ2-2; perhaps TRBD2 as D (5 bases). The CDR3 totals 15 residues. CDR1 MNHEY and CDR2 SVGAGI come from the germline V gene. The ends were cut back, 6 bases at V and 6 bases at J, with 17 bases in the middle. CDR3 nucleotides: TGTGCCAGCAGCCAAGAGTCGGGGTCCCCCGGGGAGCTGTTTTTT. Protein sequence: CASSQESGSPGELFF.

This chain's CDR3 is CASSRMGMNTEAFF. The CDR3 bases are TGTGCCAGCAGTCGAATGGGCATGAACACTGAAGCTTTCTTT. The chain employs TRBV6-6 and TRBJ1-1; D gene unclear. Germline CDR1 MNHNY, CDR2 SVGAGI (reference sequence). The CDR3 consists of 14 residues. The V end was cut by 5 bases, the J end by 0 bases, with 10 bases between.

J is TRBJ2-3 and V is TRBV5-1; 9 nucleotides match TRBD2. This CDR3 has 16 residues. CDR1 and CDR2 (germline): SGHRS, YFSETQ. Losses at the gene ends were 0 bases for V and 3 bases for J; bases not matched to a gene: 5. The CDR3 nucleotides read TGCGCCAGCAGCTTGGGGGCTAGCGGGGCAACAGATACGCAGTATTTT. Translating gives CASSLGASGATDTQYF.

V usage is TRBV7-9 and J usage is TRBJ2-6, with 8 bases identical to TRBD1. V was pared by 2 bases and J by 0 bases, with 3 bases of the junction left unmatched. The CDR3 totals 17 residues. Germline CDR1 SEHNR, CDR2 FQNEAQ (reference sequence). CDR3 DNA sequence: TGTGCCAGCAGCTTACCGGACAGGGTCTCTGGGGCCAACGTCCTGACTTTC. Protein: CASSLPDRVSGANVLTF. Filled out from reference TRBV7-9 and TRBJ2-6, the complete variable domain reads DTGVSQNPRHKITKRGQNVTFRCDPISEHNRLYWYRQTLGQGPEFLTYFQNEAQLEKSRLLSDRFSAERPKGSFSTLEIQRTEQGDSAMYLCASSLPDRVSGANVLTFGAGSRLTVL.

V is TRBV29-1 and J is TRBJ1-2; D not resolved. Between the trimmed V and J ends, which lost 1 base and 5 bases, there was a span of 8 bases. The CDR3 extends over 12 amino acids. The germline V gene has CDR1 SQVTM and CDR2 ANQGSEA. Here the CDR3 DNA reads TGCAGCGTTGAAGGGCCGTTTTATGGCTACACCTTC. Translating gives CSVEGPFYGYTF.

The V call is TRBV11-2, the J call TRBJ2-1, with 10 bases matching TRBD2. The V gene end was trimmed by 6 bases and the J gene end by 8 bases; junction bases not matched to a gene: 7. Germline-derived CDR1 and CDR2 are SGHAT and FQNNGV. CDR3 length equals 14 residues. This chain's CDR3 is CASRKLAGSDEQFF. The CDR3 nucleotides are TGTGCCAGCAGGAAACTAGCGGGGTCGGATGAGCAGTTCTTC.

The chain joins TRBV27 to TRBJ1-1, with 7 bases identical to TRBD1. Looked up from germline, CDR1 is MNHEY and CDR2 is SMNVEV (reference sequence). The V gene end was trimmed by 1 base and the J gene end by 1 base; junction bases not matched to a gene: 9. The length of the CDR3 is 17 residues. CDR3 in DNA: TGTGCCAGCAGTTTATTGTGGGACAGCGGGAGGAACACTGAAGCTTTCTTT. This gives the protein CASSLLWDSGRNTEAFF.

The CDR3 protein is CASSQDPYNEQFF. CDR3 in DNA: TGCGCCAGCAGCCAAGACCCTTACAATGAGCAGTTCTTC. J is TRBJ2-1 and V is TRBV4-1; D remains unclear. V lost 0 bases to trimming and J lost 4 bases, with 4 bases between them. The CDR3 sequence is 13 residues long. Germline values: CDR1 MGHRA, CDR2 YSYEKL.

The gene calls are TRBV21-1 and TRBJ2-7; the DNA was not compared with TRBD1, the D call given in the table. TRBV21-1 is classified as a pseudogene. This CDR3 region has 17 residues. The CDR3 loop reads CASSFPDSPNGSYEQYF. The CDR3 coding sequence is TGTGCCAGCAGCTTTCCGGACAGCCCAAACGGCTCCTACGAGCAGTACTTC.